Included here is one TCR beta chain sequence, with context. This specimen belongs to a study of T cells in Graves' hyperthyroidism and ophthalmopathy. Amplified TCR beta CDR3 regions derived from RNA transcripts. The HTBI primer set was used in a first-round RT-PCR of the TCR CDR3. TCRdb re-called the multiplex PCR reads through MiXCR, storing one row per CDR3 protein. The sample comprises approximately 690,000 distinct CDR3 sequences, roughly 15% of which are singletons, and around 12% rests with the top ten. The TCR sequence derives from a woman in her forties or fifties with Graves' ophthalmopathy. The sequenced sample consisted of blood.

Here the CDR3 reads CASSPRDYSAPGTQYF. CDR3 coding DNA: TGTGCCAGCAGTCCCCGGGACTATTCAGCCCCGGGTACGCAGTATTTT. The rearrangement joins TRBV28 to TRBJ2-3; 7 positions agree with TRBD2. J gave up 8 bases and V 5 bases, and 16 bases lay outside the gene matches. Germline CDR1 MDHEN, CDR2 SYDVKM. The CDR3 runs to 16 residues.